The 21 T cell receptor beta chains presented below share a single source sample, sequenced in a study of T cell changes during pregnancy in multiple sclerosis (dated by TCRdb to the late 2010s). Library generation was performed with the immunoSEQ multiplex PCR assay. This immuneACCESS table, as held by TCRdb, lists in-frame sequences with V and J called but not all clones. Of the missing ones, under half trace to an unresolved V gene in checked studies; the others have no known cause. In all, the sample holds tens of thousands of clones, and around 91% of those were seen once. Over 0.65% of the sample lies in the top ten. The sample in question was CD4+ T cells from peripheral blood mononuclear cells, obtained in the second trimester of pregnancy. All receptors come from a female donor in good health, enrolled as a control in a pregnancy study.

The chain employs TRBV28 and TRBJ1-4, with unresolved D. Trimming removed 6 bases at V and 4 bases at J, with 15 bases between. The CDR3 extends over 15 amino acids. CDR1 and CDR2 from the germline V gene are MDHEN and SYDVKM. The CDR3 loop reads CASSSAGGYNEKLFF. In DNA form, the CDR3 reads TGTGCCAGCAGCTCCGCCGGCGGATATAATGAAAAACTGTTTTTT.

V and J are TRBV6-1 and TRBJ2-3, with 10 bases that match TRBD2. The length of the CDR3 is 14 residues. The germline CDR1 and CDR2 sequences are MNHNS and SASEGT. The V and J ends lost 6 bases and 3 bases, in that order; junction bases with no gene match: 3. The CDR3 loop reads CASRVSGGTDTQYF. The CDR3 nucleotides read TGTGCCAGCAGGGTTAGCGGGGGGACAGATACGCAGTATTTT.

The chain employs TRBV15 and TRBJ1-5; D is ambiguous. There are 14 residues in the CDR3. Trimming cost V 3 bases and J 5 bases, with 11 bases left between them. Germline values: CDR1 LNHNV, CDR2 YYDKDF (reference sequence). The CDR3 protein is CATSSIREYQPQHF. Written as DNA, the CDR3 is TGTGCCACCAGCAGTATCCGGGAGTATCAGCCCCAGCATTTT.

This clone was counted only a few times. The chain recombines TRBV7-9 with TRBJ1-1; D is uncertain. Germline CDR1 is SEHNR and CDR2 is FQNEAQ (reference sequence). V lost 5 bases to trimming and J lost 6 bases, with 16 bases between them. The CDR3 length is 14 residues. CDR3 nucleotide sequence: TGTGCCAGCAGCGACTCGGACGGAGGACCTGAAGCTTTCTTT. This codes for CASSDSDGGPEAFF.

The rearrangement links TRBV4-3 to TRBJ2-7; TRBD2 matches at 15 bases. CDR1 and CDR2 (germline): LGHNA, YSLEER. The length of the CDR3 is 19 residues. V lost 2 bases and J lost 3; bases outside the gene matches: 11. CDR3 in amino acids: CASSQYLGLAGGPDYEQYF. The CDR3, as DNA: TGCGCCAGCAGCCAATACCTTGGACTAGCGGGGGGGCCCGACTACGAGCAGTACTTC.

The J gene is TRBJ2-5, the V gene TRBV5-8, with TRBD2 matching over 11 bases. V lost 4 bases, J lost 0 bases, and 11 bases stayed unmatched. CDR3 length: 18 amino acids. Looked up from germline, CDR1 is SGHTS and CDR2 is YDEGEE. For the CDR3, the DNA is TGTGCCAGCAGCCGGGGGGCTAGCGGGGGGAATGACCAAGAGACCCAGTACTTC. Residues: CASSRGASGGNDQETQYF.

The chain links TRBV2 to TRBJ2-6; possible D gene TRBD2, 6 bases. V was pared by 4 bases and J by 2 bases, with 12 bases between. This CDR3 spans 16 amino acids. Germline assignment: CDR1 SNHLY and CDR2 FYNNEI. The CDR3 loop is CASSGERGTGANVLTF. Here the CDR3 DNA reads TGTGCCAGCAGTGGCGAACGGGGGACTGGGGCCAACGTCCTGACTTTC. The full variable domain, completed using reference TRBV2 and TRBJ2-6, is EPEVTQTPSHQVTQMGQEVILRCVPISNHLYFYWYRQILGQKVEFLVSFYNNEISEKSEIFDDQFSVERPDGSNFTLKIRSTKLEDSAMYFCASSGERGTGANVLTFGAGSRLTVL.

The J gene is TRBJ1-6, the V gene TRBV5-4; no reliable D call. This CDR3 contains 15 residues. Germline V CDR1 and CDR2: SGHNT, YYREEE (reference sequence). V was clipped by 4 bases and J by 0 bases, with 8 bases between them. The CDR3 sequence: CASSLVSSYNSPLHF. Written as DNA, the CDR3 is TGTGCCAGCAGCCTGGTCAGCTCCTATAATTCACCCCTCCACTTT.

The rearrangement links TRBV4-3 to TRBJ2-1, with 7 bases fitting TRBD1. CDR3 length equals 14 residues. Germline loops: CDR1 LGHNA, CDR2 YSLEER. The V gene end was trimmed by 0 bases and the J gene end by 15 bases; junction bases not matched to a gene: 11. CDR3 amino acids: CASSQEGHRGFRFF. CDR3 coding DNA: TGCGCCAGCAGCCAAGAGGGTCACAGGGGCTTTCGGTTCTTC.

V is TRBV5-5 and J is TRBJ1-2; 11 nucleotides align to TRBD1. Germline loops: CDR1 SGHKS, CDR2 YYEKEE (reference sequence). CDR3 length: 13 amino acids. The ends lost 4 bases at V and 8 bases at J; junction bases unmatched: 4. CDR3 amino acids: CASSRGQGAGYTF. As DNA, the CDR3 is TGTGCCAGCAGCCGCGGACAGGGGGCGGGCTACACCTTC.

The CDR3 loop reads CASRAFGGGADTQYF. The CDR3 DNA reads as TGTGCCAGCAGGGCTTTTGGCGGGGGGGCAGATACGCAGTATTTT. This sequence joins TRBV7-2 and TRBJ2-3; TRBD2 agrees at 9 bases. The ends lost 6 bases at V and 4 bases at J; junction bases unmatched: 8. The CDR3 sequence is 15 residues long. Germline CDR1 reads SGHTA; CDR2 reads FQGNSA.

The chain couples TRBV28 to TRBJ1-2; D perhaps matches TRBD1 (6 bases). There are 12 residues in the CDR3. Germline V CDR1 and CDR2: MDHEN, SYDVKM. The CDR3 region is CVSGGGNYGYTF. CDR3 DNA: TGTGTTTCCGGCGGGGGCAACTATGGCTACACCTTC.

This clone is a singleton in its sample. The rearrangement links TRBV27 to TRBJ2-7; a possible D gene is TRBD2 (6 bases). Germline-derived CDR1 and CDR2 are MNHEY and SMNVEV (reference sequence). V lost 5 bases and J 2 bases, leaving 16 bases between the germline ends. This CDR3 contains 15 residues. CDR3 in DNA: TGTGCCAGCAGTACGACGCAACCGGGGGCCTACGAGCAGTACTTC. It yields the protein CASSTTQPGAYEQYF.

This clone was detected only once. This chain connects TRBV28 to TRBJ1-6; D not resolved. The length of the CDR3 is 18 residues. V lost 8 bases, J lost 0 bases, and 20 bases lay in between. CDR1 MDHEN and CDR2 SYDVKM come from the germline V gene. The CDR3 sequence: CASLGAPGSGSYNSPLHF. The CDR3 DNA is TGTGCCAGCCTGGGAGCCCCCGGGTCCGGCTCCTATAATTCACCCCTCCACTTT.

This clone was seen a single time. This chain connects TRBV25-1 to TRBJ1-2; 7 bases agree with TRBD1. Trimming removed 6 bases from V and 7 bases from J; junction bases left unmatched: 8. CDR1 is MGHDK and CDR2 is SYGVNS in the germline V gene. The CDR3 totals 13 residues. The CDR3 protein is CASRAQGQGGYTF. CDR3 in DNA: TGTGCCAGCAGGGCACAGGGGCAGGGTGGCTACACCTTC.

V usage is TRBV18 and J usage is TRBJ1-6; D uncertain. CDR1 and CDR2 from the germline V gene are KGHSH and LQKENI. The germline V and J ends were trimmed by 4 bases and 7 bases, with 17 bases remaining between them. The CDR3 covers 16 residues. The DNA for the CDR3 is TGTGCCAGCTCACTCACCGGGGAAGTGGGGAATTCACCCCTCCACTTT. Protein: CASSLTGEVGNSPLHF.

The CDR3 region is CASSEGVLPPQFF. The DNA for the CDR3 is TGTGCCAGCAGTGAAGGAGTCCTACCCCCGCAGTTCTTC. V usage is TRBV6-1 and J usage is TRBJ2-1; D call uncertain. Trimming removed 1 base from V and 12 bases from J, with 13 bases in between. Germline V gives CDR1 MNHNS, CDR2 SASEGT. The CDR3 runs to 13 residues.

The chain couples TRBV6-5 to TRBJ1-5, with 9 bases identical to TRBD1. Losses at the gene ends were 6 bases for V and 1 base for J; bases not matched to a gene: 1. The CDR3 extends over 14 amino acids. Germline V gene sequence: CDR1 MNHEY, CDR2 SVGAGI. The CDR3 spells CASRTGGSNQPQHF. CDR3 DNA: TGTGCCAGCAGGACAGGGGGGAGCAATCAGCCCCAGCATTTT.

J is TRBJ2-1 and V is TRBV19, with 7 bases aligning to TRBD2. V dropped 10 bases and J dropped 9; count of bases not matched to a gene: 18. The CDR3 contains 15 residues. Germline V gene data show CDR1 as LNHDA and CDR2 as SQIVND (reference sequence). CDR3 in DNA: TGTGCCACTAGGAGTTTTGCAGCGGGGAAGGGTGAGCAGTTCTTC. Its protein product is CATRSFAAGKGEQFF. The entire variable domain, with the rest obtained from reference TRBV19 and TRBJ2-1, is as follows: DGGITQSPKYLFRKEGQNVTLSCEQNLNHDAMYWYRQDPGQGLRLIYYSQIVNDFQKGDIAEGYSVSREKKESFPLTVTSAQKNPTAFYLCATRSFAAGKGEQFFGPGTRLTVL.

The CDR3 loop reads CASSLRAGGGNTIYF. Written as DNA, the CDR3 is TGTGCCAGCAGCTTGAGGGCGGGTGGTGGAAACACCATATATTTT. The V gene is TRBV5-8, the J gene TRBJ1-3; D uncertain. V was trimmed by 1 base and J by 3 bases, leaving 11 bases between them. The CDR3 has 15 amino acids. CDR1 and CDR2 (germline): SGHTS, YDEGEE.

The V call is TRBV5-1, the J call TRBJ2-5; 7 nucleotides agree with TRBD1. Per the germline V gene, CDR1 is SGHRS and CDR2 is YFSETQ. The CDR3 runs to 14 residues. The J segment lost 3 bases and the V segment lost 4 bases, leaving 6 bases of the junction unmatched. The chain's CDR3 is CASSATGAKETQYF. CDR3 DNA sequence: TGCGCCAGCAGCGCAACAGGGGCGAAAGAGACCCAGTACTTC.